The 21 T cell receptor beta chains presented below share a single source sample, sequenced in a study of PD-L1 blockade in urothelial cancer. Assay used: immunoSEQ multiplex PCR; TCRdb lists only in-frame clones, some missing. Of roughly 20,000 clones detected, nearly 90% appear once; the ten largest clones hold approximately 16%. Sequencing was performed on PBMCs, taken around atezolizumab (anti-PD-L1) treatment. The receptors were sampled from a woman aged 55-69 years with urothelial cancer.

This chain links TRBV19 with TRBJ2-7; 9 bases agree with TRBD1. J was trimmed by 3 bases and V by 6 bases; bases with no gene match: 6. The germline CDR1 and CDR2 sequences are LNHDA and SQIVND (reference sequence). The CDR3 loop spans 14 amino acids. The chain's CDR3 is CASSPTGGSYEQYF. The CDR3 nucleotides are TGTGCCAGTAGCCCCACAGGGGGCAGCTACGAGCAGTACTTC.

In this sample, this clone turned up once. The chain is built from TRBV9 and TRBJ2-7; 7 nucleotides match TRBD2. From germline, CDR1 is SGDLS and CDR2 YYNGEE. The CDR3 spans 15 residues. Losses at the gene ends were 0 bases for V and 7 bases for J; bases not matched to a gene: 10. The CDR3 spells CASSVGGSTLGEQYF. The CDR3 DNA is TGTGCCAGCAGCGTAGGCGGGAGCACGCTTGGAGAGCAGTACTTC.

This chain uses TRBV9 with TRBJ1-1, with TRBD1 as a possible D gene (5 bases). The CDR3 is 13 amino acids. Germline V gene sequence: CDR1 SGDLS, CDR2 YYNGEE. Trimming took off 4 bases at V and 11 bases at J, with 18 bases between the two ends. The CDR3 spells CASSSEETKGAFF. The CDR3 bases are TGTGCCAGCAGCTCAGAAGAAACCAAGGGGGCTTTCTTT.

The rearrangement uses TRBV11-2 and TRBJ1-1; tentative D call: TRBD1 (6 bases). CDR1 and CDR2 from the germline V gene are SGHAT and FQNNGV. The CDR3 runs to 15 residues. Trimming pared 4 bases from V and 11 bases from J, leaving 23 bases between. CDR3 nucleotide sequence: TGTGCCAGCAGCTCCCCCGCGGCCCAGGGGAGAGGGGCTTTCTTT. This gives the protein CASSSPAAQGRGAFF.

The rearrangement links TRBV5-1 to TRBJ2-2; perhaps TRBD1 as D (5 bases). From germline, CDR1 is SGHRS and CDR2 YFSETQ. Between the trimmed V and J ends, which lost 2 bases and 1 base, there was a span of 12 bases. This CDR3 is 16 amino acids long. This chain's CDR3 is CASSFETEQNTGELFF. DNA of the CDR3: TGCGCCAGCAGCTTCGAGACAGAGCAGAACACCGGGGAGCTGTTTTTT.

This chain links TRBV10-3 with TRBJ2-7; D remains ambiguous. V lost 0 bases and J lost 0, with 21 bases in between. The CDR3 runs 19 residues. The germline V gene has CDR1 ENHRY and CDR2 SYGVKD. The CDR3 spells CAISESLALLGESSYEQYF. The CDR3 nucleotides read TGTGCCATCAGTGAGTCCCTTGCCTTACTTGGTGAGAGCTCCTACGAGCAGTACTTC.

This chain joins TRBV7-6 and TRBJ1-4; no reliable D call. The CDR3 is 15 amino acids. Germline CDR1 SGHVS, CDR2 FNYEAQ. Trimming stripped 3 bases from V and 0 bases from J, with 8 bases between. CDR3 residues: CASSFRTATNEKLFF. The CDR3 region has the DNA TGTGCCAGCAGCTTTAGAACCGCAACTAATGAAAAACTGTTTTTT.

The CDR3 nucleotides are TGCGCCAGCAGCTCTCTCGGCGTGGGCCCGAACACCGGGGAGCTGTTTTTT. Translated: CASSSLGVGPNTGELFF. This chain joins TRBV5-1 and TRBJ2-2; D gene unclear. V lost 3 bases and J lost 0, with 15 bases in between. This CDR3 has 17 residues. Germline loops: CDR1 SGHRS, CDR2 YFSETQ.

The chain uses TRBV18 and TRBJ2-1; the match to TRBD2 covers 8 bases. This CDR3 region has 16 residues. Germline V gene sequence: CDR1 KGHSH, CDR2 LQKENI. The junction had 7 bases not matched to a gene; V was cut back by 2 bases and J by 4 bases. The CDR3 DNA reads TGTGCCAGCTCACCAACGGGGGGGGTTGCATACAATGAGCAGTTCTTC. Translating gives CASSPTGGVAYNEQFF.

The chain recombines TRBV4-3 with TRBJ1-4; D unclear. V lost 0 bases to trimming and J lost 7 bases, with 15 bases between them. Germline V gene lookup returns CDR1 LGHNA and CDR2 YSLEER. CDR3 length: 16 amino acids. CDR3 sequence reads: CASSQDSVLTGEKLFF. CDR3 nucleotide sequence: TGCGCCAGCAGCCAAGATTCGGTCCTAACGGGTGAAAAACTGTTTTTT.

The J gene is TRBJ2-7, the V gene TRBV14; 9 positions agree with TRBD1. V trimming: 3 bases; J trimming: 1 base; junction bases outside the gene matches: 4. The germline CDR1 and CDR2 sequences are SGHDN and FVKESK. The CDR3 has 15 amino acids. CDR3 amino acids: CASSQGQGASYEQYF. The CDR3 nucleotides are TGTGCCAGCAGCCAGGGACAGGGCGCATCCTACGAGCAGTACTTC. Combining the CDR3 with reference TRBV14 and TRBJ2-7 gives the whole variable domain EAGVTQFPSHSVIEKGQTVTLRCDPISGHDNLYWYRRVMGKEIKFLLHFVKESKQDESGMPNNRFLAERTGGTYSTLKVQPAELEDSGVYFCASSQGQGASYEQYFGPGTRLTVT.

This clone was detected a few times. The V gene is TRBV6-1, the J gene TRBJ1-1; TRBD1 aligns across 9 bases. This CDR3 comprises 14 residues. From germline, CDR1 is MNHNS and CDR2 SASEGT. Unmatched junction bases numbered 10, after V lost 6 bases and J lost 8 bases. In DNA form, the CDR3 reads TGTGCCAGCAGCCCCGGGACAGGGTTTCCCGAAGCTTTCTTT. It specifies CASSPGTGFPEAFF.

The chain has TRBV18 and TRBJ2-3; TRBD1 matches 7 bases. The CDR3 has 15 amino acids. The ends lost 5 bases at V and 1 base at J; junction bases unmatched: 6. Germline V gene data show CDR1 as KGHSH and CDR2 as LQKENI. The CDR3 spells CASSGDRRRTDTQYF. The CDR3 nucleotides are TGTGCCAGCTCAGGGGACAGACGGCGCACAGATACGCAGTATTTT.

V is TRBV9 and J is TRBJ2-3; 12 nucleotides line up with TRBD2. The CDR3 length is 19 residues. J lost 4 bases, V lost 0 bases, and 12 bases had no gene match. Per the germline V gene, CDR1 is SGDLS and CDR2 is YYNGEE. DNA for the CDR3: TGTGCCAGCAGCGTAGGTAGACTAGCGGGAGTGGTAGGGCCAGATACGCAGTATTTT. It specifies CASSVGRLAGVVGPDTQYF.

The gene calls are TRBV5-1 and TRBJ1-3; D is ambiguous. CDR1 and CDR2 from the germline V gene are SGHRS and YFSETQ. The CDR3 consists of 14 residues. Trimming shortened V by 7 bases and J by 4 bases, and 15 bases separated the two germline ends. The CDR3, as DNA: TGCGCCAGCGCCCTAACCCCCGAGGGAAACACCATATATTTT. It translates to CASALTPEGNTIYF.

The chain is built from TRBV27 and TRBJ2-7; 9 positions match TRBD1. V was pared by 6 bases and J by 0 bases, with 9 bases of the junction left unmatched. Germline V lookup: CDR1 MNHEY, CDR2 SMNVEV (reference sequence). The CDR3 has 16 amino acids. CDR3 bases: TGTGCCAGCAGAAAACAGGGGGCCAGGAGCTCCTACGAGCAGTACTTC. It encodes CASRKQGARSSYEQYF.

The chain combines TRBV5-4 with TRBJ2-3; 7 bases are a match to TRBD2. V was pared by 4 bases and J by 4 bases, with 15 bases of the junction left unmatched. This CDR3 contains 17 residues. Germline CDR1 SGHNT, CDR2 YYREEE (reference sequence). CDR3 residues: CASSLRLSGDGADTQYF. The CDR3 region has the DNA TGTGCCAGCAGCCTTCGACTCAGCGGGGATGGCGCAGATACGCAGTATTTT.

This clone was counted a few times. The chain carries TRBV2 and TRBJ2-7, with D maybe TRBD2 (5 bases). V lost 6 bases to trimming and J lost 2 bases, with 11 bases between them. The CDR3 has 13 residues. Germline V CDR1 and CDR2: SNHLY, FYNNEI. The CDR3 protein is CASSGILTYEQYF. CDR3 bases: TGTGCCAGCAGCGGGATCCTAACCTACGAGCAGTACTTC.

In DNA, the CDR3 is TGTGCCAGCAGTGGGACAGGGTACAATCAGCCCCAGCATTTT. Amino acid sequence: CASSGTGYNQPQHF. This chain uses TRBV6-1 with TRBJ1-5, with 8 positions matching TRBD1. The CDR3 covers 14 residues. CDR1 and CDR2 (germline): MNHNS, SASEGT. The V and J ends lost 4 bases and 3 bases, in that order; junction bases with no gene match: 2.

The genes are TRBV28 and TRBJ1-3; 10 bases align to TRBD1. The CDR3 contains 14 residues. With V trimmed by 6 bases and J by 8 bases, 7 bases remained unmatched. Germline loops: CDR1 MDHEN, CDR2 SYDVKM. CDR3 residues: CASSRTGGKHTIYF. CDR3 in DNA: TGTGCCAGCAGCCGGACAGGGGGGAAACACACCATATATTTT. Full variable domain (remainder filled in from reference TRBV28 and TRBJ1-3): DVKVTQSSRYLVKRTGEKVFLECVQDMDHENMFWYRQDPGLGLRLIYFSYDVKMKEKGDIPEGYSVSREKKERFSLILESASTNQTSMYLCASSRTGGKHTIYFGEGSWLTVV.

The chain recombines TRBV7-6 with TRBJ2-3; possible D gene TRBD1, 6 bases. Trimming removed 6 bases from V and 2 bases from J, with 18 bases in between. This CDR3 comprises 16 residues. The V gene's germline CDR1 is SGHVS and CDR2 FNYEAQ. Here the CDR3 reads CASSRSRDKLTDTQYF. The CDR3 DNA follows: TGTGCCAGCAGTCGGAGCCGGGACAAACTCACAGATACGCAGTATTTT.